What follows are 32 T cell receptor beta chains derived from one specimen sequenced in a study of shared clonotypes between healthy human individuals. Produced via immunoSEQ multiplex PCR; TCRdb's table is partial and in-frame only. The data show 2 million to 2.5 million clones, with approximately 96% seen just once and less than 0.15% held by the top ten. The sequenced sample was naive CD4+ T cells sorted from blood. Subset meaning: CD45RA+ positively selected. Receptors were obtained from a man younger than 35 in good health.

As DNA, the CDR3 is TGTGCCAGCAGTGTATCACCCGGAGGAGATACGCAGTATTTT. Residues: CASSVSPGGDTQYF. The chain couples TRBV6-4 to TRBJ2-3; possibly TRBD2 for D (5 bases). Trimming stripped 4 bases from V and 5 bases from J, with 13 bases between. This CDR3 region has 14 residues. Germline CDR1 is MRHNA and CDR2 is SNTAGT.

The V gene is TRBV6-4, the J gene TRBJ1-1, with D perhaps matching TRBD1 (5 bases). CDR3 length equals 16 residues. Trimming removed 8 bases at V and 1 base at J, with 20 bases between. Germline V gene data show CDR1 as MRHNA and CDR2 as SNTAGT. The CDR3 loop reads CASAKEGRVWNTEAFF. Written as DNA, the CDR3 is TGTGCCAGCGCGAAGGAGGGGAGGGTGTGGAACACTGAAGCTTTCTTT.

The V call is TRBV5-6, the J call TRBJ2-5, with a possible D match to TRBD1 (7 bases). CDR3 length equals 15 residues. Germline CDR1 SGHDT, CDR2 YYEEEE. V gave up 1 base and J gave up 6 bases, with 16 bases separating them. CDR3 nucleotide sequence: TGTGCCAGCAGCTTGCAGGGGGGCCTTGCGAAGACCCAGTACTTC. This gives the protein CASSLQGGLAKTQYF. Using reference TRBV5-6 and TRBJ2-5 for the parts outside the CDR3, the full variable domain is DAGVTQSPTHLIKTRGQQVTLRCSPKSGHDTVSWYQQALGQGPQFIFQYYEEEERQRGNFPDRFSGHQFPNYSSELNVNALLLGDSALYLCASSLQGGLAKTQYFGPGTRLLVL.

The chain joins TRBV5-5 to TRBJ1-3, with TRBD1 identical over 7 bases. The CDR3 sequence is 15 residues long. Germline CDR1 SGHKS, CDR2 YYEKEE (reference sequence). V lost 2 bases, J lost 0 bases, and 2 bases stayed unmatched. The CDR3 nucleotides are TGTGCCAGCAGCTTACGGGACAGCTCTGGAAACACCATATATTTT. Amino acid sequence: CASSLRDSSGNTIYF.

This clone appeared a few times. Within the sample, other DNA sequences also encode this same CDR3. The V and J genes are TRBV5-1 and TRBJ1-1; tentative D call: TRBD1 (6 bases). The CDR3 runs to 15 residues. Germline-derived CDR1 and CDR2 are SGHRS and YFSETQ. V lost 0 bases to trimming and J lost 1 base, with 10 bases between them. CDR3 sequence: CASSLVRGSNTEAFF. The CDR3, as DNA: TGCGCCAGCAGCTTGGTCAGGGGTTCGAACACTGAAGCTTTCTTT.

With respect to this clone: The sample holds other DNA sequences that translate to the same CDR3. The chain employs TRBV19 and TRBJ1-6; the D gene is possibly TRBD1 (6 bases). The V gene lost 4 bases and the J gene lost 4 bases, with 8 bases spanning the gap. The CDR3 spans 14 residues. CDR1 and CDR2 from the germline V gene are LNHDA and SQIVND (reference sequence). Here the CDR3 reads CASSTTGYNSPLHF. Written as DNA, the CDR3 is TGTGCCAGTAGTACTACAGGGTATAATTCACCCCTCCACTTT.

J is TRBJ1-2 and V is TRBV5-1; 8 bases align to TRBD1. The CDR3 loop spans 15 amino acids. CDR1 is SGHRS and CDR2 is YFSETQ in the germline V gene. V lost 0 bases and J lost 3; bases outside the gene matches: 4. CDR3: CASSLGTGLDYGYTF. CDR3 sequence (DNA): TGCGCCAGCAGCTTGGGGACAGGGTTGGACTATGGCTACACCTTC.

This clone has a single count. Here the CDR3 reads CASSAQPRWTGISYEQYF. Written as DNA, the CDR3 is TGTGCCAGCAGTGCCCAACCCCGGTGGACAGGGATCTCCTACGAGCAGTACTTC. The chain uses TRBV28 and TRBJ2-7, with 8 bases identical to TRBD1. The CDR3 extends over 18 amino acids. V gave up 5 bases and J gave up 0 bases; unmatched junction bases: 15. Germline loops: CDR1 MDHEN, CDR2 SYDVKM.

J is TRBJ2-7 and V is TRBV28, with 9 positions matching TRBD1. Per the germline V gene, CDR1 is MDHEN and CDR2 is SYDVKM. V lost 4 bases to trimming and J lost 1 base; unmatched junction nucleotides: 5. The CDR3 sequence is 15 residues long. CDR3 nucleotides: TGTGCCAGCAGTTCTTACAGGGGGCATTCCTACGAGCAGTACTTC. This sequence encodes CASSSYRGHSYEQYF.

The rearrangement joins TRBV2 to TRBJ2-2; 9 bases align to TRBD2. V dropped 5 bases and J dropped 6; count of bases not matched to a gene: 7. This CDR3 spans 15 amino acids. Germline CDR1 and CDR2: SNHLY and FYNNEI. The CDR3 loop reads CASSSGGRASGELFF. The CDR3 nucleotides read TGTGCCAGCAGTTCTGGCGGGAGGGCCTCCGGGGAGCTGTTTTTT. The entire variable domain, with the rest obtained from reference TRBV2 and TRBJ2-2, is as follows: EPEVTQTPSHQVTQMGQEVILRCVPISNHLYFYWYRQILGQKVEFLVSFYNNEISEKSEIFDDQFSVERPDGSNFTLKIRSTKLEDSAMYFCASSSGGRASGELFFGEGSRLTVL.

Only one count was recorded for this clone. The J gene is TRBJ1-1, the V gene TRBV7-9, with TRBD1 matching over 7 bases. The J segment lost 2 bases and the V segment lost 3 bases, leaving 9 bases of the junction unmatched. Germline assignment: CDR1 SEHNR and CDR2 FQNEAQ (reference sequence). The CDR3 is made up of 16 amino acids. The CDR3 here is CASSFYRQGRNTEAFF. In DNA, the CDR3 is TGTGCCAGCAGCTTCTATCGACAGGGTAGAAACACTGAAGCTTTCTTT.

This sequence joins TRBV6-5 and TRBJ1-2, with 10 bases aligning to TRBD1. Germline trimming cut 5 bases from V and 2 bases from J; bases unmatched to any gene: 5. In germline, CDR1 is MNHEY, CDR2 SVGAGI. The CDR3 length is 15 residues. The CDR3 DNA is TGTGCCAGCAGTACACCGGGACAGGGGAACTATGGCTACACCTTC. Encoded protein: CASSTPGQGNYGYTF.

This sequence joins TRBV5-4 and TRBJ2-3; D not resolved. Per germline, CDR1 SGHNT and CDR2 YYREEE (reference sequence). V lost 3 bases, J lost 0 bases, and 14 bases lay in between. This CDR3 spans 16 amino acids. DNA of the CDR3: TGTGCCAGCAGCTACAAGACGGTGTCCAGCACAGATACGCAGTATTTT. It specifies CASSYKTVSSTDTQYF.

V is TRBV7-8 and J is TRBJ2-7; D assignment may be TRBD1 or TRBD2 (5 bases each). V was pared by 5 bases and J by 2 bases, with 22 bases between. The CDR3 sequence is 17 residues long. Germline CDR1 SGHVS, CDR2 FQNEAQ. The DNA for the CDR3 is TGTGCCAGCAGCGGCATGGGACGGCGCTCTGGGGCCTACGAGCAGTACTTC. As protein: CASSGMGRRSGAYEQYF.

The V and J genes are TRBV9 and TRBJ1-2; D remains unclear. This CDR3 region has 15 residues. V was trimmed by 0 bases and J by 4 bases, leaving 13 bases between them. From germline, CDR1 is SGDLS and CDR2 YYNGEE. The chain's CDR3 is CASSVGSLRGYGYTF. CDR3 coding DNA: TGTGCCAGCAGCGTAGGGAGCCTCCGGGGCTATGGCTACACCTTC.

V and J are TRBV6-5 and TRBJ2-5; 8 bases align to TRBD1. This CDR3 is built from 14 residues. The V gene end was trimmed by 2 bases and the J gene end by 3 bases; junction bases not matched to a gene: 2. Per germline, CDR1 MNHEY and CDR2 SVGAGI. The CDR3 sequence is CASSYTDREETQYF. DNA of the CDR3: TGTGCCAGCAGTTACACGGACAGGGAAGAGACCCAGTACTTC.

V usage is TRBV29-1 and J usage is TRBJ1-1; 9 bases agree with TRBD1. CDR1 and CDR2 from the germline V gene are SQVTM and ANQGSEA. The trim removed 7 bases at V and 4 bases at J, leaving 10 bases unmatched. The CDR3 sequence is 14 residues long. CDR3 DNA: TGCAGCGCTGCTCAGGGGACAGGGTTCACTGAAGCTTTCTTT. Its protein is CSAAQGTGFTEAFF.

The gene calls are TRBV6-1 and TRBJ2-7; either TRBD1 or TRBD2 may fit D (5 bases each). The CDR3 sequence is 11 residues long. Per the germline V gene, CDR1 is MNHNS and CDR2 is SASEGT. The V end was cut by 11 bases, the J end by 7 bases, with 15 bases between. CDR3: CAARGSREQYF. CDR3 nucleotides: TGTGCCGCCCGGGGCTCAAGGGAGCAGTACTTC.

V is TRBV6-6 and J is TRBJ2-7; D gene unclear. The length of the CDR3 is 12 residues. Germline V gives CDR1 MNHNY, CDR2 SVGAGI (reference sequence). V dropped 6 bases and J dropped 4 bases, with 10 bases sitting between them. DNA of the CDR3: TGTGCCAGCAGGGAGCAAGCGTACGAGCAGTACTTC. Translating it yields CASREQAYEQYF.

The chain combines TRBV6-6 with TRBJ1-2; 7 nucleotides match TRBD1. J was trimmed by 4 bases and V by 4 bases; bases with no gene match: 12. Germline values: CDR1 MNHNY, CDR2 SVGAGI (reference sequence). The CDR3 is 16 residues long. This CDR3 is CASSLTPSTGIYGYTF. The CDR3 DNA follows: TGTGCCAGCAGTTTAACCCCATCGACAGGGATCTATGGCTACACCTTC.

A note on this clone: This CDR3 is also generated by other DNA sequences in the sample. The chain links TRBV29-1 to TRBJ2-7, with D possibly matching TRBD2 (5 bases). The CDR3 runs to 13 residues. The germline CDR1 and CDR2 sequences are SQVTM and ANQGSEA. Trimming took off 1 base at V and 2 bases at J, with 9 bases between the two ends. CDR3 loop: CSVEGRGTYEQYF. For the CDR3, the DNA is TGCAGCGTTGAAGGCCGGGGAACCTACGAGCAGTACTTC.

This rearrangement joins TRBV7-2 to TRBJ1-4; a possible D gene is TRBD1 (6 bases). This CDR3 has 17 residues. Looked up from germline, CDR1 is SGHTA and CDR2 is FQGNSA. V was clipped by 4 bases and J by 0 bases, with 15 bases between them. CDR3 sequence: CASSSTGASPTNEKLFF. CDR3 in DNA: TGTGCCAGCAGCTCGACGGGGGCCTCCCCAACTAATGAAAAACTGTTTTTT.

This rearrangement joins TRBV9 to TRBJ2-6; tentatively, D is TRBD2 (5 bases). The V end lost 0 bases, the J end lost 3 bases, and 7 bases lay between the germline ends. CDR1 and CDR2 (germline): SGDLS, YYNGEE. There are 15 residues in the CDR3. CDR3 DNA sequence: TGTGCCAGCAGCGTAGGAGGGCTTGGGGCCAACGTCCTGACTTTC. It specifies CASSVGGLGANVLTF.

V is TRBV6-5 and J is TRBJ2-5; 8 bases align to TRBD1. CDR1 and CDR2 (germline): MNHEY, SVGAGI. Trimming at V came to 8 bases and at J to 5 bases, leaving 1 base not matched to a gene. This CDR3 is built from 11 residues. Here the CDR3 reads CASHRGETQYF. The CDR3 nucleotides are TGTGCCAGCCACAGGGGGGAGACCCAGTACTTC.

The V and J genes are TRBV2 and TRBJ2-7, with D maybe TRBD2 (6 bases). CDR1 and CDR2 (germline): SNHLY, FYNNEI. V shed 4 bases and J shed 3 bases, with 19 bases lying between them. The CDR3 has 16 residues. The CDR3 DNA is TGTGCCAGCAGTGTGCTAGCGACAGATTCTGTCTACGAGCAGTACTTC. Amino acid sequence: CASSVLATDSVYEQYF.

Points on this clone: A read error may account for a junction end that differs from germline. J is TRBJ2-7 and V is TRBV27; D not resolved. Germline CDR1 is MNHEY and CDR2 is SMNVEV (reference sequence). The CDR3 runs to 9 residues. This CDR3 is CASSPLTEF. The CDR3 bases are TGTGCCAGCAGTCCCCTAACCGAATTC.

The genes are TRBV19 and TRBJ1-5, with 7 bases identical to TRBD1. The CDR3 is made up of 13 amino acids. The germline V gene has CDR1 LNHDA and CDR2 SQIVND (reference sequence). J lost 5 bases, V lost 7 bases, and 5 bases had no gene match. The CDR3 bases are TGTGCCAGTACTCGGGACAGAGATCAGCCCCAGCATTTT. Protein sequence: CASTRDRDQPQHF.

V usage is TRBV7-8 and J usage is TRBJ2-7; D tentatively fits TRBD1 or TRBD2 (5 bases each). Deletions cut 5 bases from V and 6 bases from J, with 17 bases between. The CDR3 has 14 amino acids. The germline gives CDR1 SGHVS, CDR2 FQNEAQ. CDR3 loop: CASSVTEGWSEQYF. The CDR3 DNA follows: TGTGCCAGCAGCGTTACAGAGGGGTGGAGCGAGCAGTACTTC.

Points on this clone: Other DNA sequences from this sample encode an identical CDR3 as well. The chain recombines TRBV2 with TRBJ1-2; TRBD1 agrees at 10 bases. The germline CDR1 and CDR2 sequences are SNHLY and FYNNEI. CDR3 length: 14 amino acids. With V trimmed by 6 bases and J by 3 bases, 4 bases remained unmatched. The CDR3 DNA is TGTGCCAGCAGCTCGGACAGGGGGGACTATGGCTACACCTTC. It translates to CASSSDRGDYGYTF.

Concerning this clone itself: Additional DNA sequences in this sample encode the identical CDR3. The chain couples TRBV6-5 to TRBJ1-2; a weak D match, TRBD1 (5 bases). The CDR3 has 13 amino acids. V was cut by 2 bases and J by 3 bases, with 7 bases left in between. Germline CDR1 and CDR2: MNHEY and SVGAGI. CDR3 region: CASSYGADYGYTF. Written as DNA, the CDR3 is TGTGCCAGCAGTTACGGGGCAGACTATGGCTACACCTTC.

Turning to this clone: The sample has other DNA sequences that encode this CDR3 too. Here the CDR3 reads CASSYRDRGIYGYTF. Written as DNA, the CDR3 is TGTGCCAGCAGTTATCGGGACAGGGGGATCTATGGCTACACCTTC. This chain links TRBV6-5 with TRBJ1-2, with 11 bases identical to TRBD1. The CDR3 is 15 residues long. CDR1 and CDR2 (germline): MNHEY, SVGAGI. The V gene end was trimmed by 3 bases and the J gene end by 4 bases; junction bases not matched to a gene: 4.

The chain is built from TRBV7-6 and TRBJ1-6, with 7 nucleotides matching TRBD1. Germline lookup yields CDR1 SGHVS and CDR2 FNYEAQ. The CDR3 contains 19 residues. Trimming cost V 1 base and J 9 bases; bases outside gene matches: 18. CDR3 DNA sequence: TGTGCCAGCAGCTTAGTTAGTAGCCGGTTCGTCAGGGGGATTTCACCCCTCCACTTT. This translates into CASSLVSSRFVRGISPLHF.